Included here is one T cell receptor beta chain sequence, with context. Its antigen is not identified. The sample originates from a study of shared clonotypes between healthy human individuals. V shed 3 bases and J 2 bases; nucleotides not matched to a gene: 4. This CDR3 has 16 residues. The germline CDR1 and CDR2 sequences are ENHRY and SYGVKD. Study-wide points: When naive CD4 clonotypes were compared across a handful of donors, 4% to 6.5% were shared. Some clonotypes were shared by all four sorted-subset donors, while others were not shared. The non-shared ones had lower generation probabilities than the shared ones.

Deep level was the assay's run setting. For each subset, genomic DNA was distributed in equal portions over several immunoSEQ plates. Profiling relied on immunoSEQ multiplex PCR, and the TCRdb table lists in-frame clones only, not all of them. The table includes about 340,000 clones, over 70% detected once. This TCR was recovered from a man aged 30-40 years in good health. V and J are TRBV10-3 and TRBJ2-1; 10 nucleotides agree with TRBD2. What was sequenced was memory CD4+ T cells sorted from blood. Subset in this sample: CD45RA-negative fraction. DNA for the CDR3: TGTGCCATCAGTGACGGTAGCGGGAGGACCTACAATGAGCAGTTCTTC. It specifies CAISDGSGRTYNEQFF.